This TCR beta chain was documented in a study of blood T cell repertoires in COVID-19. Study as a whole: Sites across the United States, Italy and Spain contributed samples from acute and convalescent COVID-19. From T cells, B-cell-depleted T cells, or PBMCs came the material, which was cDNA or gDNA.

From germline, CDR1 is MNHEY and CDR2 SVGAGI. V gave up 6 bases and J gave up 8 bases, with 7 bases separating them. The CDR3 runs to 10 residues. In the study's own analysis: The assay estimated nucleated cells by amplifying reference gene primers. Assay used: immunoSEQ multiplex PCR; TCRdb lists only in-frame clones, some missing. From that table come the V and J calls and clone size; the DNA was used to work out D and trimming. The sample holds 300,000 or so clones, approximately 93% seen once. This receptor was identified in a woman aged 25 to 39 with COVID-19, enrolled during active disease. The J gene is TRBJ1-1, the V gene TRBV6-5; unclear D gene. Sequenced material: peripheral blood. This CDR3 is CASREEEAFF. CDR3 nucleotide sequence: TGTGCCAGCAGGGAGGAGGAAGCTTTCTTT.